This T cell receptor (beta chain) is drawn from a study of blood T cell repertoires in COVID-19. At the level of the study: The study drew acute and convalescent COVID-19 samples from the United States, Italy and Spain. The cDNA or gDNA used as material had been derived from T cells, B-cell-depleted T cells, or PBMCs.

Under the authors' procedure: Reference gene primer amplification gave nucleated cell count estimates. The method was immunoSEQ multiplex PCR; TCRdb's version includes in-frame clones alone and lacks a portion of them. The V and J calls and clone size come from that table; D and trimming were worked out from the DNA. The sample records under 200,000 clones, approximately 83% being singletons. CDR1 and CDR2 from the germline V gene are SGHVS and FNYEAQ. The CDR3 is 17 amino acids. V lost 4 bases to trimming and J lost 0 bases; unmatched junction nucleotides: 9. Sequenced sample: peripheral blood. The chain employs TRBV7-6 and TRBJ1-5; 7 nucleotides line up with TRBD1. This receptor was obtained from a woman of 80 years or more with active or convalescent COVID-19. CDR3 sequence (DNA): TGTGCCAGCAGCTCCGACCGAGGGGGCACTAGCAATCAGCCCCAGCATTTT. Its translation: CASSSDRGGTSNQPQHF. Filled out from reference TRBV7-6 and TRBJ1-5, the complete variable domain reads GAGVSQSPRYKVTKRGQDVALRCDPISGHVSLYWYRQALGQGPEFLTYFNYEAQQDKSGLPNDRFSAERPEGSISTLTIQRTEQRDSAMYRCASSSDRGGTSNQPQHFGDGTRLSIL.